This T cell receptor beta chain came from a study of blood T cell repertoires in COVID-19. Study overall: Samples of COVID-19 (acute and convalescent) were obtained from the United States, Italy and Spain. PBMCs, B-cell-depleted T cells, or T cells provided the cDNA or gDNA that made up the material.

As processed by the authors: The assay estimated nucleated cells by amplifying reference gene primers. Some clones are missing from TCRdb's copy, which holds only in-frame ones; the method was immunoSEQ multiplex PCR. V and J calls and clone size are given by that table; D and trimming were obtained from the DNA. The data contain roughly 140,000 clones, more than 65% of them singletons. The clonotype was recovered from a woman aged 45-65 years in a cohort sampled during active or convalescent COVID-19. The sequenced material came from peripheral blood.

The CDR3 nucleotides are TGTGCCAGCAGCCCATATCGCGGGGGGAACAATGAGCAGTTCTTC. Residues: CASSPYRGGNNEQFF. J is TRBJ2-1 and V is TRBV27; TRBD2 aligns across 8 bases. CDR3 length: 15 amino acids. Germline values: CDR1 MNHEY, CDR2 SMNVEV (reference sequence). The junction had 9 bases not matched to a gene; V was cut back by 6 bases and J by 5 bases.